The T cell receptor (beta chain) under discussion was sequenced for a study of identical twins. Overall study results and limits: Findings came from cross-sectional statistics, without long-term follow-up of donors. Excess sharing by twins proved weaker in beta out-of-frame sequences. Insertions were fewer in abundant cord blood beta clonotypes, whereas memory repertoires showed none of this pattern.

The donors were all healthy and Caucasian. V lost 6 bases and J lost 8; bases outside the gene matches: 15. From germline, CDR1 is SGHRS and CDR2 YFSETQ. The CDR3 is 16 amino acids. TCRdb re-derived calls from the 5' RACE reads in MiXCR, one entry per CDR3 protein. The table has some 500,000 distinct CDR3 sequences, over 8.5% seen once. Remarks on this clonotype: Its antigen remains unidentified.

These data also featured in a second study, about yellow fever vaccine responses in identical twins.

The sequence derives from a woman under 30 in good health. Sequencing input: PBMCs. This rearrangement joins TRBV5-1 to TRBJ2-1; 9 bases fit TRBD1. For the CDR3, the DNA is TGCGCCAGCACCCTCGAACCGACAGGGGGTGGGTATGAGCAGTTCTTC. Its protein product is CASTLEPTGGGYEQFF.